The 7 T cell receptor beta chains below come from one sample, sequenced in a study of T cell responses to AZD1222 COVID-19 vaccine (dated by TCRdb to the early 2020s). To prepare the library, the immunoSEQ multiplex PCR assay was applied. Entries here come from immuneACCESS through TCRdb and include only in-frame sequences with V and J called. Some clones fail to appear in such tables; in the studies checked, an unresolved V gene covers under half of the shortfall, and the cause of the remainder is unknown. The sample contains more than 250,000 clones, approximately 95% of them found a single time. About 0.5% of the sample comes from the top ten. The time point label corresponds to: baseline before first vaccination. Specimen: peripheral blood, collected on day 0 of AZD1222 vaccination. The receptors stem from an adult in good health.

V is TRBV10-2 and J is TRBJ2-1; 8 nucleotides align to TRBD2. The germline CDR1 and CDR2 sequences are WSHSY and SAAADI. This CDR3 contains 16 residues. V was pared by 6 bases and J by 5 bases, with 12 bases of the junction left unmatched. CDR3 amino acids: CASSDSGAGGDNEQFF. CDR3 nucleotide sequence: TGCGCCAGCAGCGATTCTGGCGCGGGGGGTGACAATGAGCAGTTCTTC.

About this clone: Other DNA sequences within the sample encode an identical CDR3. CDR3: CASSYRGDQPQHF. CDR3 DNA: TGTGCCAGCAGTTACAGGGGCGATCAGCCCCAGCATTTT. V gene TRBV6-5 combines with J gene TRBJ1-5, with a possible D match to TRBD1 (5 bases). V lost 2 bases to trimming and J lost 5 bases, with 7 bases between them. Germline assignment: CDR1 MNHEY and CDR2 SVGAGI. The CDR3 runs to 13 residues.

V and J are TRBV6-2 or TRBV6-3 and TRBJ1-4; D remains ambiguous. Between the trimmed V and J ends, which lost 0 bases and 7 bases, there was a span of 12 bases. CDR1 and CDR2 (germline): MNHEY, SVGEGT. The CDR3 consists of 15 residues. The CDR3 loop reads CASSYSTGLSEKLFF. The DNA of the CDR3 is TGTGCCAGCAGTTACTCGACGGGTCTGAGTGAAAAACTGTTTTTT.

CDR3 amino acids: CASSFRTGVGYTF. In DNA form, the CDR3 reads TGTGCCAGCAGTTTTAGGACAGGGGTAGGCTACACCTTC. The V and J genes are TRBV28 and TRBJ1-2, with 9 nucleotides matching TRBD1. Germline V gene data show CDR1 as MDHEN and CDR2 as SYDVKM. With 3 bases clipped from V and 8 bases from J, the junction kept 4 bases outside the gene matches. CDR3 length: 13 amino acids.

This chain connects TRBV11-2 to TRBJ1-1; D is perhaps TRBD1 (5 bases). Germline CDR1 SGHAT, CDR2 FQNNGV. The CDR3 covers 13 residues. Trimming took off 3 bases at V and 10 bases at J, with 15 bases between the two ends. The CDR3 protein is CASSLGDLYGAFF. CDR3 sequence (DNA): TGTGCCAGCAGCTTGGGGGACCTCTACGGAGCTTTCTTT.

The V gene is TRBV19, the J gene TRBJ2-1; the match to TRBD1 covers 9 bases. This CDR3 spans 15 amino acids. CDR1 and CDR2 from the germline V gene are LNHDA and SQIVND (reference sequence). J was trimmed by 1 base and V by 4 bases; bases with no gene match: 2. The chain's CDR3 is CASSKQGASYNEQFF. The CDR3 DNA reads TGTGCCAGTAGTAAACAGGGGGCTTCCTACAATGAGCAGTTCTTC.

This chain connects TRBV28 to TRBJ2-7; 9 bases fit TRBD1. The junction had 6 bases not matched to a gene; V was cut back by 7 bases and J by 2 bases. Germline V CDR1 and CDR2: MDHEN, SYDVKM. CDR3 size: 14 residues. The CDR3, as DNA: TGTGCCAGCAATACCGGGACAGGGACCTACGAGCAGTACTTC. Its protein is CASNTGTGTYEQYF.